Included here is one T cell receptor (beta chain) sequence, with context. The target antigen is unknown. A multiplex PCR was run with 60 Vbeta primers and 13 Jbeta primers. Libraries were prepared by immunoSEQ multiplex PCR; TCRdb keeps only in-frame clonotypes and omits some of them. The repertoire consists of about 160,000 clones, with around four fifths occurring once and the leading ten covering approximately 1.5%. This entry is derived from a study of cytomegalovirus exposure and HLA in healthy donors. Broader study findings: Within a later analysis, the majority of CMV-associated TCR beta chains appeared HLA-restricted.

Losses at the gene ends were 3 bases for V and 1 base for J; bases not matched to a gene: 17. CDR1 and CDR2 from the germline V gene are SGDLS and YYNGEE. The CDR3 length is 19 residues. The sample comprised PBMCs. The chain has TRBV9 and TRBJ2-3; 7 positions agree with TRBD2. This TCR was recovered from a woman in her twenties or thirties in good health and CMV-seronegative. The CDR3, as DNA: TGTGCCAGCAGCGGCCCCCCCCACGGGGGGATGTGGGGCACAGATACGCAGTATTTT. Encoded protein: CASSGPPHGGMWGTDTQYF.